This TCR beta chain was documented in a study of T cell repertoires in cytomegalovirus infection. Study as a whole: Carrying CMV and the relevant HLA type showed in public TCR beta signatures. Study conclusions and caveats: The ex vivo response was dominated by HLA-C-restricted CMV-specific TCR beta clonotypes. Adding up the frequency of public TCR beta families identified people who carried CMV plus the relevant HLA.

This clonotype appeared once. Its antigen is still unknown. This CDR3 has 13 residues. Trimming removed 4 bases at V and 2 bases at J, with 8 bases between. Germline values: CDR1 LNHDA, CDR2 SQIVND (reference sequence). TCRdb reanalysed the reads using MiXCR and keeps one entry per CDR3 protein. The sample has approximately 170,000 distinct CDR3 sequences, 17% seen once; the top ten hold roughly a sixth. Input material: CD8+ T cells from PBMCs. This sequence originates from a human donor in good health (CMV status not recorded). Some clones in this sample may be carry-over from other donors' samples. The J gene is TRBJ2-5, the V gene TRBV19, with D uncertain. This CDR3 is CASSRHLQETQYF. The CDR3 DNA follows: TGTGCCAGTAGTAGACATTTACAAGAGACCCAGTACTTC.